The entry that follows covers one TCR beta chain sequence. This clone was found a few times. What antigen it recognizes has not been identified. No base qualities exist here, and no much larger clone lies one base off it. The collaborating institutions used their own protocols to collect whole blood in K2EDTA tubes. For TCRbeta analysis, collaborators shipped samples in one of three forms: frozen whole blood, isolated PBMCs, or DNA extracted from either of those sample types. Via the germline V gene (reference sequence), CDR1 is MNHNY and CDR2 SVGAGI. A distance of 12 bases separates the germline ends of V and J, which lose 6 bases and 0 bases respectively. The CDR3 measures 15 amino acids from cysteine to phenylalanine. CDR3 DNA only is kept here, 45 bases in frame from base 1. This specimen comes from a study of blood T cell repertoires in COVID-19 (dated by TCRdb to about 2020). As for the study more broadly: Collaborator samples came from the United States, Italy and Spain and covered acute and convalescent phases of COVID-19. Where available, HLA class I and class II types were taken from metadata supplied by the sample provider and were not determined by assay-based typing. Deeply sampled blood TCRbeta repertoires from subjects exposed to, actively infected with, or recovered from COVID-19 were included in the dataset. The repertoires were made available in a free public database intended to serve as a resource for research on the immune response to SARS-CoV-2. Nearly every sample came with metadata listing a de-identified subject ID, COVID-19 status, age in years and sex. The material from the prospective study consisted of cDNA or gDNA derived from T cells, B-cell-depleted T cells, or PBMCs. The samples were drawn from two sources: the first 160 participants of the ongoing ImmuneRACE study, and approximately 1,300 subjects contributed by 6 global collaborators. Study-wide findings and limitations: Clinical and demographic metadata were provided uncurated, with the amount varying by source and participant.

The immunoSEQ Assay, a bias-controlled multiplex PCR, was used to amplify TCRbeta CDR3 regions from genomic DNA. The paper's data handling went like this. Nucleated cell counts per sample were estimated from amplification of reference gene primers within the assay. To quantify the absolute abundance of each unique TCRbeta CDR3 rearrangement, sequence reads were collapsed and filtered. For each sample, productive Simpson clonality was calculated as the square root of Simpson's diversity index over productive rearrangements. TCRdb retrieved this table from immuneACCESS and kept in-frame rearrangements only. Not all clones are present; in checked studies, unresolved V genes account for under half, and no reason is known for the remainder. That table gives V, J and clone size, and the DNA gave D and trimming. A total of 210,000 or so clones appear in this sample, less than 90% of them only once. About a sixth of the sample comes from the top ten.

This receptor was obtained from a woman of 80 years or more with active or convalescent COVID-19. The sequenced sample was peripheral blood. Recombination joined TRBV6-6 with TRBJ1-3, with a tentative D gene TRBD1 over 6 matching bases. The bases are TGTGCCAGCAGGGAAGGGGGTTTCTCTGGAAACACCATATATTTT. This encodes CASREGGFSGNTIYF.